This T cell receptor beta chain is from a study of shared clonotypes between healthy human individuals (dated by TCRdb to about 2020). At the level of the whole study: A couple of women and a few men aged 18 to 49 years were included in the cohort. For each donor, three plates each were used for CD4 naive and CD4 memory, two plates were used for CD8 naive, and one plate was used for CD8 memory. Blood TCR repertoires of 5 or 6 healthy adults were deeply sequenced to estimate repertoire size and the extent of clonotype sharing between individuals. To increase sequencing depth and limit assay-specific biases, different laboratories used diverse techniques to prepare libraries and sequence TCR repertoires. Each donor's leukapheresis produced roughly between about 0.9 and 9.5 billion PBMCs.

CDR1 and CDR2 are drawn from the germline V gene: SGHRS, YFSETQ. Counted from cysteine to phenylalanine, this CDR3 has 19 amino acids. Of the read, only the CDR3 DNA is kept; its 57 bases are in frame from base 1. Trimming takes 0 bases from V and 0 bases from J, and the germline ends sit 18 bases apart. Healthy HIV-negative adults with no recently reported acute infections or vaccinations were included as donors. Every donor was a Caucasian adult living in Nashville, Tennessee, USA. CD4+ T cells were enriched through magnetic negative selection, after which naive cells were positively selected on CD45RA and the remaining negative fraction served as the memory subset. Blood was obtained by leukapheresis, after which PBMCs were separated by Ficoll-Histopaque density gradient centrifugation and cryopreserved in liquid nitrogen vapor phase. Purity and quantity of every magnetically sorted T cell population were checked by analytical flow cytometry. Genomic DNA was isolated from every sorted fraction and measured by UV absorbance on a Nanodrop 2000c.

Turning to this clone: Its antigen is still unknown. One base away there is no much larger clone; base qualities are not given.

Overall study outcomes, separate from this receptor: The small number of donors limited the genetic and exposure-history diversity represented. Sampling was restricted to blood, and TCR repertoires in tissues likely differ from the TCR repertoires found in blood. Even with the large sequencing depth, rarefaction of the sorted-subset datasets indicated that sequencing was incomplete. Pairwise subsampling led to the expectation that sequencing depth would affect the degree of clonotype sharing among donors. Compared with non-shared clonotypes, clonotypes shared by all four sorted-subset donors had higher generation probabilities. Larger estimated clonotype richness was generally found for naive subsets than for memory subsets. Sharing across several donors was observed for around 5% of naive CD4, under 4% of naive CD8, 2% to 2.5% of memory CD4, and roughly 0.43% of memory CD8 clonotypes.

Using the deep immunoSEQ assay, TCR CDR3 regions were amplified from genomic DNA by multiplex PCR. Extracted genomic DNA from each cell subset was spread evenly across all wells of several immunoSEQ 96-well plates, with each plate serving as a replicate. For sorted subsets, around 200 ng genomic DNA, equal to 30,000 or so T cell genomes, was loaded into each replicate PCR. Purified libraries were quantified with a Qubit 3.0 fluorometer, sized on a Bioanalyzer 2100, and re-quantified with the KAPA Library Quantification kit. Every immunoSEQ 96-well plate was sequenced on a dedicated single-read 150-cycle Illumina NextSeq 550 flow cell. On the study's bioinformatics: Because the immunoSEQ output held only junctional sequences and lacked quality scores, the filtering could not match the filtering applied to full-length reads. To assign V/J genes and CDR3, sequences were annotated against IMGT germline references using PyIR, a Python wrapper for IgBLAST v1.9. Reads with weak V/J assignments (E-value above 1e-6), missing CDR3, stop codons, out-of-frame junctions, or ambiguous translated residues were removed. A V3J clonotype was defined by an identical inferred V gene, J gene, and CDR3 amino acid sequence. The percentage overlap between two repertoires was calculated by dividing the number of shared unique clonotypes by the size of the smaller repertoire. Repertoire richness was assessed with RTK rarefaction, the Chao1 estimator, and Recon v2.1 estimates of unobserved clonotypes. For all TCRbeta clonotypes obtained by the gDNA method from several donors, generation probabilities were computed with OLGA. The clones in this table, taken by TCRdb from immuneACCESS, are in-frame only. Not every clone is retained; where verified, under half of the shortfall comes from an unresolved V gene, and the cause of the rest is unknown. V, J and clone size were drawn from that table, and D and trimming were deduced from the DNA. The sample table records about 2 million clones; roughly 96% of these occur just once. The ten largest clonotypes hold roughly 0.13% of the sample.

The sample taken for sequencing was naive CD4+ T cells sorted from blood. This specimen's cell subset or site label, per the study, means: CD45RA+ positively selected. The TCR was taken from a man between 18 and 35 years old in good health. This chain joins TRBV5-1 to TRBJ1-4; no D segment can be confidently identified. The CDR3 protein: CASSLAQSYTPATNEKLFF. The nucleotides read TGCGCCAGCAGCTTGGCACAGTCCTACACGCCCGCAACTAATGAAAAACTGTTTTTT.